These T cell receptor beta chains were read from a single sample in a study of T cells after yellow fever vaccination. MiXCR, applied by TCRdb to the 5' RACE reads, yields one record per CDR3 protein. Among some 320,000 distinct CDR3 sequences listed, roughly 10% were seen once. The starting material was CD4+ T cells sorted from PBMCs, obtained 45 days after the yellow fever booster vaccination. The receptors were sampled from a man aged 18 to 29 who received the YFV17D yellow fever vaccine. CDR3s include the opening cysteine and the closing phenylalanine or tryptophan. The D gene is left open where the match is weak. The size of a clone is reported for some rows only, either as once, few or many, or as a class for expanded clones.

j_call: TRBJ2-6; v_call: TRBV6-2/TRBV6-3; d_call: -; clone_size: -; cdr3_nt: TGTGCCAGCAGTTACTCTCACTCTGGGGCCAACGTCCTGACTTTC; cdr3_aa: CASSYSHSGANVLTF
j_call: TRBJ2-1; v_call: TRBV5-1; d_call: TRBD2; clone_size: few; cdr3_nt: TGCGCCAGCAGCCGGGACCTAGCGGGGTCCTTTGAGCAGTTCTTC; cdr3_aa: CASSRDLAGSFEQFF
j_call: TRBJ1-5; v_call: TRBV20-1; d_call: -; clone_size: -; cdr3_nt: TGCAGTGCTAGAGCCGGGGCATACAATCAGCCCCAGCATTTT; cdr3_aa: CSARAGAYNQPQHF
j_call: TRBJ2-3; v_call: TRBV18; d_call: TRBD2; clone_size: many; cdr3_nt: TGTGCCAGCTCACCACTGCGGGGGGGTTCCACAGATACGCAGTATTTT; cdr3_aa: CASSPLRGGSTDTQYF
j_call: TRBJ2-2; v_call: TRBV9; d_call: TRBD2; clone_size: -; cdr3_nt: TGTGCCAGCAGCGCTAACCAGCGGGGCAACACCGGGGAGCTGTTTTTT; cdr3_aa: CASSANQRGNTGELFF
j_call: TRBJ2-3; v_call: TRBV20-1; d_call: -; clone_size: -; cdr3_nt: TGCAGTGCTAGTGGTCTAGCAAGGGTAGAAGATACGCAGTATTTT; cdr3_aa: CSASGLARVEDTQYF
j_call: TRBJ1-5; v_call: TRBV2; d_call: -; clone_size: -; cdr3_nt: TGTGCCAGCAGTCTAGACCCGGGAACTAATCAGCCCCAGCATTTT; cdr3_aa: CASSLDPGTNQPQHF
j_call: TRBJ2-2; v_call: TRBV11-3; d_call: -; clone_size: -; cdr3_nt: TGTGCCAGCACGGACTATAACACCGGGGAGCTGTTTTTT; cdr3_aa: CASTDYNTGELFF
j_call: TRBJ2-5; v_call: TRBV7-7; d_call: -; clone_size: few; cdr3_nt: TGTGCCAGCAGCCCAAATCCCAGGGAGGAGACCCAGTACTTC; cdr3_aa: CASSPNPREETQYF
j_call: TRBJ2-3; v_call: TRBV27; d_call: -; clone_size: few; cdr3_nt: TGTGCCAGCAGAATCAGGGGACCAGATACGCAGTATTTT; cdr3_aa: CASRIRGPDTQYF
j_call: TRBJ2-2; v_call: TRBV3-1; d_call: TRBD1; clone_size: few; cdr3_nt: TGTGCCAGCAGCCAGTGGACAGGGGACACCGGGGAGCTGTTTTTT; cdr3_aa: CASSQWTGDTGELFF
j_call: TRBJ1-1; v_call: TRBV3-1; d_call: -; clone_size: -; cdr3_nt: TGTGCCAGCAGCCAAGATGGGAGGGTCACTGAAGCTTTCTTT; cdr3_aa: CASSQDGRVTEAFF
j_call: TRBJ1-1; v_call: TRBV4-2; d_call: -; clone_size: few; cdr3_nt: TGTGCCAGCAGCCACCCAGGGGCGAACACTGAAGCTTTCTTT; cdr3_aa: CASSHPGANTEAFF
j_call: TRBJ1-2; v_call: TRBV7-2; d_call: TRBD1; clone_size: -; cdr3_nt: TGTGCCAGCAGCTATACGGACAGGGGACTATCCTACACCTTC; cdr3_aa: CASSYTDRGLSYTF
j_call: TRBJ2-1; v_call: TRBV5-4; d_call: TRBD2; clone_size: few; cdr3_nt: TGTGCCAGCAGCTTGGCCCGAGCGGGGGATGAGCAGTTCTTC; cdr3_aa: CASSLARAGDEQFF
j_call: TRBJ2-1; v_call: TRBV19; d_call: -; clone_size: few; cdr3_nt: TGTGCCAGTAGTATGTTCCTAGCGTCTCTGGATGAGCAGTTCTTC; cdr3_aa: CASSMFLASLDEQFF
j_call: TRBJ2-2; v_call: TRBV6-5; d_call: TRBD2; clone_size: -; cdr3_nt: TGTGCCAGCAGTCTGAAGGCGGGGGGGAACACCGGGGAGCTGTTTTTT; cdr3_aa: CASSLKAGGNTGELFF
j_call: TRBJ2-7; v_call: TRBV5-1; d_call: TRBD1; clone_size: few; cdr3_nt: TGCGCCAGCAGCATCTGGACAGGGGGAGGTTACGAGCAGTACTTC; cdr3_aa: CASSIWTGGGYEQYF
j_call: TRBJ1-3; v_call: TRBV18; d_call: -; clone_size: few; cdr3_nt: TGTGCCAGCTCTCGCGGATCTACGGACCCTGGAAACACCATATATTTT; cdr3_aa: CASSRGSTDPGNTIYF
j_call: TRBJ2-7; v_call: TRBV7-9; d_call: -; clone_size: many; cdr3_nt: TGTGCCAGCAGCGTCCGGGACCGTCTGTCCGAGCAGTACTTC; cdr3_aa: CASSVRDRLSEQYF
j_call: TRBJ2-7; v_call: TRBV20-1; d_call: TRBD1; clone_size: -; cdr3_nt: TGCAGTGCTAGAGGGAGAGACAGGGTCGACGAGCAGTACTTC; cdr3_aa: CSARGRDRVDEQYF
j_call: TRBJ1-2; v_call: TRBV4-3; d_call: TRBD1; clone_size: -; cdr3_nt: TGCGCCAGCAGCCATACGGACAGGGGACGCAATGGCTACACCTTC; cdr3_aa: CASSHTDRGRNGYTF
j_call: TRBJ2-3; v_call: TRBV5-4; d_call: -; clone_size: many; cdr3_nt: TGTGCCAGCAGCTCCCACTTTATGGAGTCCTCTAGCACAGATACGCAGTATTTT; cdr3_aa: CASSSHFMESSSTDTQYF